Following are 9 T cell receptor beta chains from one sample sequenced in a study of spatial heterogeneity in lung cancer. TCRdb itself ran the 5' RACE reads through MiXCR, one entry per CDR3 protein. The sample shows 55,000 to 70,000 distinct CDR3 sequences, 6.3% of them seen only once. Time point noted: sample taken at primary tumor resection. The sequencing here drew on PBMCs, taken at surgery. These receptors were collected from a female donor with early-stage non-small cell lung cancer.

V and J are TRBV10-3 and TRBJ2-1; TRBD2 aligns across 9 bases. J gave up 9 bases and V 6 bases, and 9 bases lay outside the gene matches. CDR1 is ENHRY, CDR2 SYGVKD, per germline. The CDR3 has 14 residues. In nucleotides, the CDR3 is TGTGCCATCAGCCCGACTAGCGGCCTTGGTGAGCAGTTCTTC. Its translation is CAISPTSGLGEQFF.

This clonotype was observed at least ten times. V and J are TRBV29-1 and TRBJ2-5; the match to TRBD2 covers 7 bases. This CDR3 spans 14 amino acids. Germline loops: CDR1 SQVTM, CDR2 ANQGSEA. V was pared by 2 bases and J by 2 bases, with 5 bases of the junction left unmatched. The CDR3 nucleotides are TGCAGCGTTGAACCTCAGGGAGGGCAAGAGACCCAGTACTTC. This gives the protein CSVEPQGGQETQYF.

This clonotype was counted many times. The chain carries TRBV7-2 and TRBJ2-1; the D gene is possibly TRBD2 (5 bases). Germline V gene sequence: CDR1 SGHTA, CDR2 FQGNSA. V was pared by 3 bases and J by 7 bases, with 16 bases between. This CDR3 region has 15 residues. The CDR3 region is CASSFAGNPVNEQFF. The CDR3 coding sequence is TGTGCCAGCAGCTTCGCCGGGAACCCAGTTAATGAGCAGTTCTTC.

This clonotype has ten or more counts. This chain links TRBV10-3 with TRBJ1-1; D uncertain. This CDR3 has 13 amino acids. Trimming shortened V by 3 bases and J by 5 bases, and 10 bases separated the two germline ends. Germline CDR1 ENHRY, CDR2 SYGVKD. The CDR3 DNA sequence: TGTGCCATCAGTGACAGAGAATGGACTGAAGCTTTCTTT. This gives the protein CAISDREWTEAFF.

This clonotype occurred many times. V and J are TRBV5-4 and TRBJ2-1, with 12 bases fitting TRBD2. With 4 bases clipped from V and 8 bases from J, the junction kept 10 bases outside the gene matches. Looked up from germline, CDR1 is SGHNT and CDR2 is YYREEE (reference sequence). The CDR3 is 16 amino acids. CDR3 loop: CASSPLAGGPRYEQFF. CDR3 in DNA: TGTGCCAGCAGCCCGCTAGCGGGAGGGCCTCGTTATGAGCAGTTCTTC.

This clonotype was detected only a few times. CDR3 nucleotide sequence: TGTGCCAGCAACTCGGACGGAAACACCATATATTTT. Amino acids: CASNSDGNTIYF. The chain uses TRBV2 and TRBJ1-3; D remains unclear. Trimming took off 7 bases at V and 4 bases at J, with 8 bases between the two ends. This CDR3 has 12 residues. The germline CDR1 and CDR2 sequences are SNHLY and FYNNEI.

This clonotype was seen at least ten times. The chain recombines TRBV28 with TRBJ2-6; tentatively, D is TRBD1 (6 bases). The CDR3 extends over 16 amino acids. Trimming shortened V by 11 bases and J by 0 bases, and 17 bases separated the two germline ends. CDR1 and CDR2 from the germline V gene are MDHEN and SYDVKM. The chain's CDR3 is CAVGQTTVSGANVLTF. The CDR3 bases are TGTGCCGTCGGACAGACTACAGTCTCTGGGGCCAACGTCCTGACTTTC.

A few counts support this clonotype. The rearrangement uses TRBV18 and TRBJ2-1, with D tentatively TRBD1 (5 bases). Germline V gene lookup returns CDR1 KGHSH and CDR2 LQKENI. The germline V and J ends were trimmed by 2 bases and 0 bases, with 11 bases remaining between them. This CDR3 has 16 amino acids. CDR3 sequence reads: CASSPWGGDSYNEQFF. CDR3 nucleotide sequence: TGTGCCAGCTCACCATGGGGCGGAGACTCCTACAATGAGCAGTTCTTC.

This clonotype was picked up a small number of times. The chain's CDR3 is CASSTAGPAFNEKLFF. CDR3 DNA: TGTGCCAGCAGTACCGCAGGGCCCGCTTTTAATGAAAAACTGTTTTTT. This sequence joins TRBV28 and TRBJ1-4, with D possibly TRBD1 on 5 matching bases. Trimming left V 5 bases short and J 4 bases short, with 17 bases between. CDR3 length: 16 amino acids. Germline V CDR1 and CDR2: MDHEN, SYDVKM.